These 16 T cell receptor beta chains were all obtained from the same sample, sequenced in a study of T cell repertoires in cytomegalovirus infection. One entry per CDR3 protein, called by TCRdb with MiXCR from the reads. The data show 400,000 to 550,000 distinct CDR3 sequences, 11% seen once. Sequencing was performed on PBMCs. These receptors came from a human donor in good health (CMV status not recorded). Some clones in this sample may be carry-over from other donors' samples.

This clonotype occurred many times. The rearrangement joins TRBV19 to TRBJ2-2; TRBD2 aligns across 10 bases. Per the germline V gene, CDR1 is LNHDA and CDR2 is SQIVND (reference sequence). V was clipped by 10 bases and J by 3 bases; unmatched bases: 2. The CDR3 has 13 amino acids. CDR3 nucleotide sequence: TGTGCCACCGGGACTAGCGACACCGGGGAGCTGTTTTTT. Its translation: CATGTSDTGELFF.

This clonotype was seen a handful of times. The V gene is TRBV7-9, the J gene TRBJ2-7; D ambiguous. Trimming cost V 4 bases and J 5 bases, with 6 bases left between them. Germline CDR1 and CDR2: SEHNR and FQNEAQ (reference sequence). The CDR3 has 11 amino acids. The CDR3: CASSSVDEQYF. Written as DNA, the CDR3 is TGTGCCAGCAGCTCTGTGGACGAGCAGTACTTC. Filled out from reference TRBV7-9 and TRBJ2-7, the complete variable domain reads DTGVSQNPRHKITKRGQNVTFRCDPISEHNRLYWYRQTLGQGPEFLTYFQNEAQLEKSRLLSDRFSAERPKGSFSTLEIQRTEQGDSAMYLCASSSVDEQYFGPGTRLTVT.

This clonotype has a count of ten or more. This sequence joins TRBV5-1 and TRBJ1-3, with a possible D match to TRBD1 (5 bases). The germline V and J ends were trimmed by 7 bases and 3 bases, with 11 bases remaining between them. This CDR3 has 13 amino acids. Germline CDR1 is SGHRS and CDR2 is YFSETQ. The CDR3 spells CASRDVVGNTIYF. CDR3 DNA sequence: TGCGCCAGCCGGGACGTAGTTGGAAACACCATATATTTT.

The chain couples TRBV5-1 to TRBJ2-2; 7 bases map to TRBD2. Germline CDR1 and CDR2: SGHRS and YFSETQ. This CDR3 spans 15 amino acids. V was pared by 4 bases and J by 6 bases, with 9 bases of the junction left unmatched. The CDR3 protein is CASSVRSGEAGELFF. The CDR3 region has the DNA TGCGCCAGCAGCGTGAGGAGCGGGGAAGCCGGGGAGCTGTTTTTT. Complete variable domain (other parts from reference TRBV5-1 and TRBJ2-2): KAGVTQTPRYLIKTRGQQVTLSCSPISGHRSVSWYQQTPGQGLQFLFEYFSETQRNKGNFPGRFSGRQFSNSRSEMNVSTLELGDSALYLCASSVRSGEAGELFFGEGSRLTVL.

This clonotype was counted ten times or more. The V gene is TRBV6-2 or TRBV6-3, the J gene TRBJ1-2; TRBD1 might be the D (6 bases). This CDR3 contains 13 residues. Per the germline V gene, CDR1 is MNHEY and CDR2 is SVGEGT. V lost 7 bases and J 2 bases, leaving 11 bases between the germline ends. CDR3 in DNA: TGTGCCAGCACCGGACAGTCCAACTATGGCTACACCTTC. Translation gives CASTGQSNYGYTF.

This clonotype was seen only a few times. V and J are TRBV9 and TRBJ1-4; 9 nucleotides align to TRBD1. This CDR3 spans 15 amino acids. Germline V CDR1 and CDR2: SGDLS, YYNGEE. Trimming cost V 4 bases and J 8 bases; bases outside gene matches: 9. The DNA for the CDR3 is TGTGCCAGCAGCCTCGCAGGGACAGGGAGGGAAAAACTGTTTTTT. It encodes CASSLAGTGREKLFF.

The chain is built from TRBV3-1 and TRBJ1-6; no clear D gene. CDR3 length equals 16 residues. The V and J ends lost 1 base and 6 bases respectively, with 13 bases between them. CDR1 is LGHDT, CDR2 YNNKEL, per germline (reference sequence). The CDR3 is CASSQGVKDLNSPLHF. CDR3 DNA: TGTGCCAGCAGCCAAGGGGTGAAAGACCTTAATTCACCCCTCCACTTT.

The CDR3 loop reads CASSPAGGHTGELFF. In DNA form, the CDR3 reads TGCGCCAGCAGCCCAGCGGGAGGGCACACCGGGGAGCTGTTTTTT. This chain connects TRBV5-1 to TRBJ2-2; 10 nucleotides align to TRBD2. Per germline, CDR1 SGHRS and CDR2 YFSETQ. The CDR3 runs 15 residues. V was clipped by 4 bases and J by 3 bases; unmatched bases: 3.

This clonotype came up many times. The rearrangement joins TRBV7-9 to TRBJ1-1, with no clear D. The CDR3 loop spans 16 amino acids. Trimming took off 3 bases at V and 0 bases at J, with 14 bases between the two ends. Germline loops: CDR1 SEHNR, CDR2 FQNEAQ (reference sequence). As DNA, the CDR3 is TGTGCCAGCAGCTTTGTGGGTCACTCCCTGAACACTGAAGCTTTCTTT. The encoded protein is CASSFVGHSLNTEAFF.

This clonotype was counted between two and nine times. The V and J genes are TRBV5-1 and TRBJ2-2; no definite D call. Germline V gene sequence: CDR1 SGHRS, CDR2 YFSETQ. This CDR3 contains 15 residues. Trimming left V 0 bases short and J 3 bases short, with 9 bases between. DNA of the CDR3: TGCGCCAGCAGCTTGGATGGAACGGACACCGGGGAGCTGTTTTTT. Encoded protein: CASSLDGTDTGELFF.

The chain employs TRBV29-1 and TRBJ2-7; 9 bases line up with TRBD2. V dropped 2 bases and J dropped 1; count of bases not matched to a gene: 3. Germline assignment: CDR1 SQVTM and CDR2 ANQGSEA. The CDR3 has 14 residues. The CDR3 region has the DNA TGCAGCGTTGAACTAGCGGGACGTTCCTACGAGCAGTACTTC. It yields the protein CSVELAGRSYEQYF.

In its sample, this clonotype was seen a few times. The rearrangement links TRBV28 to TRBJ1-5, with 8 bases fitting TRBD1. The CDR3 extends over 14 amino acids. Trimming at V came to 6 bases and at J to 11 bases, leaving 12 bases not matched to a gene. Germline CDR1 MDHEN, CDR2 SYDVKM. The CDR3: CASSLDRGRGTQHF. CDR3 sequence (DNA): TGTGCCAGCAGCCTCGACAGGGGACGAGGGACCCAGCATTTT.

This clonotype has just a few counts. The rearrangement links TRBV5-6 to TRBJ1-5; D uncertain. The V and J ends lost 2 bases and 4 bases respectively, with 7 bases between them. Germline values: CDR1 SGHDT, CDR2 YYEEEE. The length of the CDR3 is 13 residues. In DNA, the CDR3 is TGTGCCAGCAGCTTTAGGGAGAATCAGCCCCAGCATTTT. It codes for CASSFRENQPQHF.

This clonotype was detected ten times or more. The V and J genes are TRBV7-2 and TRBJ2-1; D is unclear. The CDR3 has 13 amino acids. Trimming cost V 5 bases and J 6 bases, with 11 bases left between them. CDR1 and CDR2 (germline): SGHTA, FQGNSA. CDR3 in amino acids: CASSVVRFNEQFF. CDR3 in DNA: TGTGCCAGCAGCGTGGTCCGGTTCAATGAGCAGTTCTTC.

The chain links TRBV12-3 or TRBV12-4 to TRBJ2-7, with 9 nucleotides matching TRBD1. This CDR3 is 15 amino acids long. The trim removed 7 bases at V and 6 bases at J, leaving 13 bases unmatched. DNA for the CDR3: TGTGCCAGCATTCTCTCCGGGACAGGGCCGTCCGAGCAGTACTTC. It is translated as CASILSGTGPSEQYF.

The sample holds a few counts of this clonotype. The chain joins TRBV27 to TRBJ1-2; D call uncertain. The CDR3 consists of 14 residues. V was clipped by 0 bases and J by 3 bases, with 8 bases between them. Germline V CDR1 and CDR2: MNHEY, SMNVEV (reference sequence). CDR3 in amino acids: CASSLSRRDYGYTF. CDR3 DNA sequence: TGTGCCAGCAGTTTATCCAGGCGTGACTATGGCTACACCTTC.